Below, 15 T cell receptor beta chains from the same sample are listed, as sequenced in a study of T-cell memory formation after mild COVID-19. From the 5' RACE reads, TCRdb called clonotypes with MiXCR, one entry per CDR3 protein. The sample yields about 340,000 distinct CDR3 sequences, roughly 21% seen once. The specimen sequenced was PBMCs or a T cell subset sorted from them (not recorded which). Receptor source: an adult woman who had mild COVID-19 (a few samples of this study predate the infection). Cell type and time point are not known.

As concerns this clonotype: The junction departs from germline at one end; a sequencing error may be responsible. The chain joins TRBV7-7 to TRBJ2-5; the match to TRBD1 covers 7 bases. CDR3 size: 15 residues. CDR1 is SSHAT, CDR2 FNYEAQ, per germline (reference sequence). The CDR3 nucleotides read TGTGCTAGCAGCCACGGCTCCGGGACAGAAGAGACCCAGTACTTC. Its protein is CASSHGSGTEETQYF.

The chain links TRBV19 to TRBJ1-5; D call uncertain. Germline V gene sequence: CDR1 LNHDA, CDR2 SQIVND (reference sequence). The CDR3 extends over 14 amino acids. Trimming stripped 6 bases from V and 5 bases from J, with 14 bases between. The CDR3 loop is CASRPPPWDQPQHF. The CDR3 DNA reads as TGTGCCAGTAGGCCGCCACCTTGGGATCAGCCCCAGCATTTT. The full variable domain, its missing parts supplied by reference TRBV19 and TRBJ1-5, is DGGITQSPKYLFRKEGQNVTLSCEQNLNHDAMYWYRQDPGQGLRLIYYSQIVNDFQKGDIAEGYSVSREKKESFPLTVTSAQKNPTAFYLCASRPPPWDQPQHFGDGTRLSIL.

This sequence joins TRBV28 and TRBJ2-3, with TRBD2 matching over 11 bases. The V gene end was trimmed by 10 bases and the J gene end by 7 bases; junction bases not matched to a gene: 10. The CDR3 contains 14 residues. CDR1 is MDHEN and CDR2 is SYDVKM in the germline V gene. The CDR3 spells CATDLAGGVNTQYF. The CDR3 DNA reads as TGTGCCACCGACCTAGCGGGAGGTGTGAATACGCAGTATTTT.

The chain joins TRBV4-1 to TRBJ1-4, with D possibly being TRBD1 (5 bases). The CDR3 spans 15 residues. Trimming removed 3 bases at V and 2 bases at J, with 10 bases between. Germline loops: CDR1 MGHRA, CDR2 YSYEKL. The CDR3 protein is CASSQGTTTNEKLFF. In DNA form, the CDR3 reads TGCGCCAGCAGCCAGGGGACTACGACTAATGAAAAACTGTTTTTT.

V usage is TRBV5-1 and J usage is TRBJ2-2; TRBD1 might be the D (6 bases). Deletions cut 1 base from V and 3 bases from J, with 13 bases between. Germline V gives CDR1 SGHRS, CDR2 YFSETQ. CDR3 length equals 16 residues. This chain's CDR3 is CASSLKDRSYTGELFF. CDR3 DNA sequence: TGCGCCAGCAGCTTGAAAGACAGGTCGTACACCGGGGAGCTGTTTTTT.

The chain combines TRBV7-9 with TRBJ1-2; TRBD1 matches at 10 bases. The CDR3 length is 14 residues. V lost 2 bases to trimming and J lost 5 bases; unmatched junction nucleotides: 2. Germline assignment: CDR1 SEHNR and CDR2 FQNEAQ (reference sequence). The DNA of the CDR3 is TGTGCCAGCAGCTTATGGACAGGGGGGTATGGCTACACCTTC. It is translated as CASSLWTGGYGYTF.

J is TRBJ1-2 and V is TRBV4-1; D is possibly TRBD1 (5 bases). There are 13 residues in the CDR3. V was cut by 1 base and J by 8 bases, with 11 bases left in between. Germline V lookup: CDR1 MGHRA, CDR2 YSYEKL. Here the CDR3 DNA reads TGCGCCAGCAGCCAAGTCGGATGGGGGGGCTACACCTTC. It codes for CASSQVGWGGYTF.

Only a few counts were recorded for this clonotype. CDR3 residues: CAISESGGREQYF. Written as DNA, the CDR3 is TGTGCCATCAGTGAGTCTGGGGGGCGCGAGCAGTACTTC. V is TRBV10-3 and J is TRBJ2-7; D may be TRBD1 or TRBD2 (6 bases each). Germline V lookup: CDR1 ENHRY, CDR2 SYGVKD. Trimming removed 0 bases at V and 6 bases at J, with 9 bases between. The CDR3 is made up of 13 amino acids.

This clonotype was detected a few times. The chain recombines TRBV4-1 with TRBJ2-5, with D tentatively TRBD1 or TRBD2 (6 bases each). V dropped 3 bases and J dropped 4 bases, with 12 bases sitting between them. The CDR3 runs 14 residues. CDR1 is MGHRA, CDR2 YSYEKL, per germline. The CDR3 nucleotides are TGCGCCAGCAGCCAGGAGGAGGGGGTAGAGACCCAGTACTTC. This encodes CASSQEEGVETQYF.

This clonotype was counted only a few times. The genes are TRBV7-3 and TRBJ2-2, with unresolved D. The V and J ends lost 5 bases and 6 bases respectively, with 10 bases between them. The CDR3 runs 13 residues. Germline assignment: CDR1 SGHTA and CDR2 FQGTGA. In DNA, the CDR3 is TGTGCCAGCAGCCTCCTTGGTCCCGGGGAGCTGTTTTTT. Translating gives CASSLLGPGELFF.

This clonotype was observed many times. The V call is TRBV29-1, the J call TRBJ2-3, with TRBD2 as a possible D gene (6 bases). Germline V gene data show CDR1 as SQVTM and CDR2 as ANQGSEA. The CDR3 covers 14 residues. The V and J ends lost 1 base and 3 bases respectively, with 11 bases between them. In DNA form, the CDR3 reads TGCAGCGTTGAAGGTAGCGGCGCAACAGATACGCAGTATTTT. Its protein is CSVEGSGATDTQYF.

The gene calls are TRBV20-1 and TRBJ1-2; D is uncertain. V lost 2 bases and J lost 4, with 5 bases in between. Per germline, CDR1 DFQATT and CDR2 SNEGSKA (reference sequence). The CDR3 has 11 amino acids. CDR3 nucleotides: TGCAGTGCTAGACTCAGCTATGGCTACACCTTC. Translated, it gives CSARLSYGYTF.

The chain combines TRBV20-1 with TRBJ2-3; D is uncertain. Trimming shortened V by 0 bases and J by 1 base, and 8 bases separated the two germline ends. CDR1 DFQATT and CDR2 SNEGSKA come from the germline V gene (reference sequence). The CDR3 is 14 residues long. The CDR3 spells CSARDLAGTDTQYF. As DNA, the CDR3 is TGCAGTGCTAGAGATCTGGCGGGCACAGATACGCAGTATTTT.

Only a few counts were recorded for this clonotype. The chain combines TRBV7-9 with TRBJ2-5; 11 bases map to TRBD1. V dropped 11 bases and J dropped 2; count of bases not matched to a gene: 1. The CDR3 totals 12 residues. Germline values: CDR1 SEHNR, CDR2 FQNEAQ (reference sequence). DNA of the CDR3: TGTGCCGGACAGGGGGCTCAAGAGACCCAGTACTTC. Translated, it gives CAGQGAQETQYF.

A few counts support this clonotype. The genes are TRBV4-1 and TRBJ1-5; 10 bases map to TRBD1. The CDR3 consists of 15 residues. The V and J ends lost 0 bases and 9 bases, in that order; junction bases with no gene match: 5. From germline, CDR1 is MGHRA and CDR2 YSYEKL. DNA of the CDR3: TGCGCCAGCAGCCAAGAAGGACAGGGGGTTATGCCCCAGCATTTT. It encodes CASSQEGQGVMPQHF.